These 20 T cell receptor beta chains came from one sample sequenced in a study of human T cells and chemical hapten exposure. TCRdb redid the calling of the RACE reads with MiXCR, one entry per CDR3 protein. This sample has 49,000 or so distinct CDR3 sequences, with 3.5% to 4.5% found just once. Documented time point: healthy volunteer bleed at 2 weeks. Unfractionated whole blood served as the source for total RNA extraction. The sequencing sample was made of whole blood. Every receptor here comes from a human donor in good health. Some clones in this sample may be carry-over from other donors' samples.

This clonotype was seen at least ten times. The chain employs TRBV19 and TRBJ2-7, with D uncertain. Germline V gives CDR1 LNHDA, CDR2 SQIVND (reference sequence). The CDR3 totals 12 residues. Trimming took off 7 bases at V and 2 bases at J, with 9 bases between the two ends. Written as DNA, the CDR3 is TGTGCCAGTACCGATCACACCTACGAGCAGTACTTC. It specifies CASTDHTYEQYF.

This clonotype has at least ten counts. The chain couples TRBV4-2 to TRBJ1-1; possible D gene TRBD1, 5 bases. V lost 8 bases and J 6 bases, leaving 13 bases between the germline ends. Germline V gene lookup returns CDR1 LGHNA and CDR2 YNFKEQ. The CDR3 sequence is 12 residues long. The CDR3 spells CASQGRLSEAFF. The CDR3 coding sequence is TGTGCCAGCCAGGGACGGCTCTCTGAAGCTTTCTTT.

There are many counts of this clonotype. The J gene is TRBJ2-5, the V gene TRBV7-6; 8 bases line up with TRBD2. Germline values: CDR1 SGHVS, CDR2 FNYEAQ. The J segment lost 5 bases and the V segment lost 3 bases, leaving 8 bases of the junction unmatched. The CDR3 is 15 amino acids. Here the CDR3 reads CASSLASGFSETQYF. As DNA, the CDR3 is TGTGCCAGCAGCTTGGCTAGCGGGTTCTCTGAGACCCAGTACTTC.

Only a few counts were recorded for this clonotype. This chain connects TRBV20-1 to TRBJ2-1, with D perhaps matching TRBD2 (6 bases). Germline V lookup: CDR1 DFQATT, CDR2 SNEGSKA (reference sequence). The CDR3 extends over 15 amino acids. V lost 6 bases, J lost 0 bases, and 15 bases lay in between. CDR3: CSAAGLPYSYNEQFF. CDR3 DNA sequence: TGCAGTGCGGCGGGACTTCCTTACTCCTACAATGAGCAGTTCTTC.

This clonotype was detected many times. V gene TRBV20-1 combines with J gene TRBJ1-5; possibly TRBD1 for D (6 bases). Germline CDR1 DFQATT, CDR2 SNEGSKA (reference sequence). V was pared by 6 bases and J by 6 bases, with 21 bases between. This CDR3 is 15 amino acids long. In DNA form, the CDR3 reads TGCAGTGCCCGTGGAGGGGGACCTCCCGGTCAGCCCCAGCATTTT. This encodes CSARGGGPPGQPQHF.

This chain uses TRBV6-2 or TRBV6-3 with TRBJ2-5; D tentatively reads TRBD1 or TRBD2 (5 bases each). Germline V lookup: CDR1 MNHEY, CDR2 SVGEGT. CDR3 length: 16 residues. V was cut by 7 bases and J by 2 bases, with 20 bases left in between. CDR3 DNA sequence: TGTGCCAGCACCGACTACTTGGGGCTTTTTCAAGAGACCCAGTACTTC. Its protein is CASTDYLGLFQETQYF.

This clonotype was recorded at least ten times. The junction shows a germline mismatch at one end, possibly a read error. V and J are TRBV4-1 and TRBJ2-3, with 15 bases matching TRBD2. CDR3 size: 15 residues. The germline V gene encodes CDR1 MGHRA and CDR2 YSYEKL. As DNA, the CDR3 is TGCGCCAGCAGCCATCCCGGACTAGCGGGAGGGCCAAGTTTTTTT. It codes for CASSHPGLAGGPSFF.

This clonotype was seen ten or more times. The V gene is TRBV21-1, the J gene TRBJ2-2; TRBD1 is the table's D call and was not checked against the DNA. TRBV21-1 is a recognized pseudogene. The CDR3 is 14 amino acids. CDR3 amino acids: CGADPGLHTGELFF. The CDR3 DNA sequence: TGTGGCGCCGATCCCGGACTTCACACCGGGGAGCTGTTTTTT.

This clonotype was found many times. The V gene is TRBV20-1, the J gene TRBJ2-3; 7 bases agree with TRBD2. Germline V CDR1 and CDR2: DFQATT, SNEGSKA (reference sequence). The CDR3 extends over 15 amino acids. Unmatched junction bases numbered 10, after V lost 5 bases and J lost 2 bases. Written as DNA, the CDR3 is TGCAGTGCTCGGAGACTAGCCCTACCCACAGATACGCAGTATTTT. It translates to CSARRLALPTDTQYF.

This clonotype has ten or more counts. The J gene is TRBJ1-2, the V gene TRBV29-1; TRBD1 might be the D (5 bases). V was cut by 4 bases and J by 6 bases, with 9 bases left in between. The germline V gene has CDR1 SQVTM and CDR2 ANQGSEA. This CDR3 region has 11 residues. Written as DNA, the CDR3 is TGCAGCGTTGTGGCAGGGAATGGCTACACCTTC. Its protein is CSVVAGNGYTF.

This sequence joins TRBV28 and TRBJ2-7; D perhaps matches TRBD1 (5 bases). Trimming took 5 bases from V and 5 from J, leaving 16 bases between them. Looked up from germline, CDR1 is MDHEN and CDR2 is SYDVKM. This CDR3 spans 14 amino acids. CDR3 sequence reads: CASSPLTVFHEQYF. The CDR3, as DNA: TGTGCCAGCAGTCCCCTGACAGTTTTCCACGAGCAGTACTTC.

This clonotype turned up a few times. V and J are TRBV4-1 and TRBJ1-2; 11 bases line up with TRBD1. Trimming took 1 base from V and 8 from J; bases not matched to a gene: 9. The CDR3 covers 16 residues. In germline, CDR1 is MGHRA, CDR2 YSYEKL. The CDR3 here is CASSQGGPDRGQGYTF. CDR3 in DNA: TGCGCCAGCAGCCAAGGGGGGCCGGACAGGGGGCAAGGCTACACCTTC.

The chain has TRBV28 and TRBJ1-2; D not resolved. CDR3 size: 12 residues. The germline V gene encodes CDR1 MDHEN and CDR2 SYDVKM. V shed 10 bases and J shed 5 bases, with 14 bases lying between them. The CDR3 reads CATVHGLYGYTF. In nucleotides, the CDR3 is TGTGCCACCGTGCATGGCCTATATGGCTACACCTTC.

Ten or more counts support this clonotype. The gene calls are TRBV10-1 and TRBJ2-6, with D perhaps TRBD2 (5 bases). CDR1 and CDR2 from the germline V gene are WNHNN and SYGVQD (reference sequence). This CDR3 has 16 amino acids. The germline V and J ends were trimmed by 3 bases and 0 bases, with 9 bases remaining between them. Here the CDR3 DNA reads TGCGCCAGCAGTGACGGGGAGACCTCTGGGGCCAACGTCCTGACTTTC. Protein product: CASSDGETSGANVLTF.

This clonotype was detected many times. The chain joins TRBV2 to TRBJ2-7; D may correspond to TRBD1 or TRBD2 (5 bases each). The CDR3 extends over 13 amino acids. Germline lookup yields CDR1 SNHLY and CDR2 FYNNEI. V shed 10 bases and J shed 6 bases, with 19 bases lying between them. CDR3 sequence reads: CATRGEGFTEQYF. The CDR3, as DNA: TGTGCCACGAGGGGTGAAGGTTTCACCGAGCAGTACTTC.

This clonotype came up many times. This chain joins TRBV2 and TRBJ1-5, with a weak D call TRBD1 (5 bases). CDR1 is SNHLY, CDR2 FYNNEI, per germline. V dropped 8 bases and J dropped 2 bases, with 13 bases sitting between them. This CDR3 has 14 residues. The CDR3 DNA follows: TGTGCCAGCGCTACTATGACAGGCAATCAGCCCCAGCATTTT. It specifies CASATMTGNQPQHF.

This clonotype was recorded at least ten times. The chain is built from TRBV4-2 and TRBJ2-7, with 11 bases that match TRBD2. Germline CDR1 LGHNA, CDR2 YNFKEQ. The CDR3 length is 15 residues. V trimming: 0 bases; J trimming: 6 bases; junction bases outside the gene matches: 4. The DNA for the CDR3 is TGTGCCAGCAGCCAAGATCAGCTAGCGGGGGGCGAGCAGTACTTC. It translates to CASSQDQLAGGEQYF.

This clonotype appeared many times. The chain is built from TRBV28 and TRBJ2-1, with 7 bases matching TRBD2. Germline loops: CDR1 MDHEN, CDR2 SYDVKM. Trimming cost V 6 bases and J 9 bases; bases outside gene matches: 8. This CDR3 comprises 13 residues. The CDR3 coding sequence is TGTGCCAGCAGGAGGGACTACGCGTCTGAGCAGTTCTTC. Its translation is CASRRDYASEQFF.

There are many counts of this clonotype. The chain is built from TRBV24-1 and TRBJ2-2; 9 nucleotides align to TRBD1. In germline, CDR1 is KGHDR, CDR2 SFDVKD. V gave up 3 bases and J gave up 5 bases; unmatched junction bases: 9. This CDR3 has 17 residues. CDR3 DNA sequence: TGTGCCACCAGTGATCCCGGACAGGGGACCCTTACCGGGGAGCTGTTTTTT. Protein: CATSDPGQGTLTGELFF.

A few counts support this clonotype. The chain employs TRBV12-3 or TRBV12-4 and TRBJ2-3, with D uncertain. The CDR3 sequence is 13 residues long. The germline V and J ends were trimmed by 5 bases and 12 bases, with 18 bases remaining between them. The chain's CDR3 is CASSLMLVGPQYF. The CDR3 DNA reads TGTGCCAGCAGTCTCATGCTAGTCGGGCCTCAGTATTTT.